These 30 T cell receptor beta chains were all obtained from the same sample, sequenced in a study of naive CD8 T cells in extremely preterm neonates. Clones were read by immunoSEQ multiplex PCR, and TCRdb kept only the in-frame ones, dropping some. The sample consists of approximately 7,600 clones, 92% of them appearing once. Deliveries were elective term cesareans at roughly 37-41 weeks, with no labor or membrane rupture. Source material: naive CD8+ T cells from cord blood. These receptors originate from a newborn in good health.

The gene calls are TRBV6-5 and TRBJ2-2; D unclear. CDR1 and CDR2 from the germline V gene are MNHEY and SVGAGI. With 0 bases removed from V and 8 bases from J, the gap between germline ends came to 7 bases. CDR3 size: 13 residues. The CDR3, as DNA: TGTGCCAGCAGTTACTCTCCTTATGGGGAGCTGTTTTTT. This codes for CASSYSPYGELFF.

In regard to this clone: In this CDR3 the conserved last residue, phenylalanine or tryptophan, is missing, so a read error is likely. The J gene is TRBJ1-2, the V gene TRBV7-6; 9 bases match TRBD1. V was clipped by 6 bases and J by 4 bases; unmatched bases: 0. Germline V gives CDR1 SGHVS, CDR2 FNYEAQ. This CDR3 has 12 residues. This CDR3 is CASRDRGYGYTL. DNA of the CDR3: TGTGCCAGCAGGGACAGGGGCTATGGCTACACCCTC.

V usage is TRBV7-9 and J usage is TRBJ1-3; no clear D. This CDR3 region has 15 residues. Germline V gene sequence: CDR1 SEHNR, CDR2 FQNEAQ (reference sequence). The V and J ends lost 3 bases and 0 bases respectively, with 9 bases between them. CDR3 sequence: CASSFTRDSGNTIYF. The CDR3 DNA follows: TGTGCCAGCAGCTTTACCCGGGACTCTGGAAACACCATATATTTT.

The chain combines TRBV7-8 with TRBJ2-3; 9 bases line up with TRBD2. V gave up 5 bases and J gave up 3 bases; unmatched junction bases: 9. CDR1 and CDR2 from the germline V gene are SGHVS and FQNEAQ. CDR3 length: 16 amino acids. As DNA, the CDR3 is TGTGCCAGCAGCCCCCTGAGAGCGGGAGGAACAGATACGCAGTATTTT. Translation gives CASSPLRAGGTDTQYF.

The chain has TRBV7-9 and TRBJ2-7; a possible D gene is TRBD2 (6 bases). Germline values: CDR1 SEHNR, CDR2 FQNEAQ (reference sequence). The length of the CDR3 is 11 residues. Trimming shortened V by 4 bases and J by 5 bases, and 6 bases separated the two germline ends. CDR3 sequence (DNA): TGTGCCAGCAGCTGGGGGGACGAGCAGTACTTC. Translating gives CASSWGDEQYF.

The rearrangement uses TRBV12-5 and TRBJ1-2, with a possible D match to TRBD1 (6 bases). The V end was cut by 6 bases, the J end by 5 bases, with 13 bases between. CDR3 size: 13 residues. Per germline, CDR1 LGHNT and CDR2 FRNRAP. CDR3 loop: CASGVAQGYGYTF. The CDR3 nucleotides read TGTGCTAGTGGGGTGGCACAGGGATATGGCTACACCTTC.

The J gene is TRBJ2-7, the V gene TRBV9, with unresolved D. V dropped 4 bases and J dropped 3 bases, with 11 bases sitting between them. This CDR3 is built from 13 residues. The V gene's germline CDR1 is SGDLS and CDR2 YYNGEE. In DNA form, the CDR3 reads TGTGCCAGCAGCCTTCCCGGAGACTACGAGCAGTACTTC. Amino acid sequence: CASSLPGDYEQYF.

The chain uses TRBV19 and TRBJ1-4; TRBD1 aligns across 9 bases. The CDR3 has 15 amino acids. Germline CDR1 and CDR2: LNHDA and SQIVND (reference sequence). V gave up 2 bases and J gave up 8 bases; unmatched junction bases: 6. CDR3 sequence (DNA): TGTGCCAGTAGTATACTGGACAGGGGTAAAGAAAAACTGTTTTTT. Translation gives CASSILDRGKEKLFF.

The chain combines TRBV27 with TRBJ1-1; D possibly corresponds to TRBD1 (6 bases). Germline loops: CDR1 MNHEY, CDR2 SMNVEV (reference sequence). V was clipped by 6 bases and J by 1 base, with 12 bases between them. The CDR3 is 14 amino acids. CDR3 in amino acids: CASSRGHPNTEAFF. DNA for the CDR3: TGTGCCAGCAGCCGGGGACACCCGAACACTGAAGCTTTCTTT.

The rearrangement links TRBV5-4 to TRBJ2-1, with 11 bases aligning to TRBD1. Germline assignment: CDR1 SGHNT and CDR2 YYREEE (reference sequence). The V and J ends lost 0 bases and 6 bases, in that order; junction bases with no gene match: 5. The CDR3 has 16 residues. Here the CDR3 reads CASSLGRGTGGNEQFF. Here the CDR3 DNA reads TGTGCCAGCAGCTTGGGACGCGGGACAGGGGGCAATGAGCAGTTCTTC.

The V gene is TRBV7-2, the J gene TRBJ1-4; 8 positions agree with TRBD1. In germline, CDR1 is SGHTA, CDR2 FQGNSA. The CDR3 has 15 amino acids. The V and J ends lost 1 base and 7 bases, in that order; junction bases with no gene match: 5. CDR3 nucleotides: TGTGCCAGCAGCTTAGTGGGGACAGGTAGTGAAAAACTGTTTTTT. This translates into CASSLVGTGSEKLFF.

The genes are TRBV10-3 and TRBJ1-1; 9 nucleotides line up with TRBD1. CDR3 length: 16 residues. V was pared by 4 bases and J by 5 bases, with 11 bases of the junction left unmatched. Germline-derived CDR1 and CDR2 are ENHRY and SYGVKD. The CDR3 nucleotides read TGTGCCATCAGTGGCCCTCCGGGACAGGGAGGGACTGAAGCTTTCTTT. As protein: CAISGPPGQGGTEAFF.

The chain couples TRBV11-3 to TRBJ2-1; the match to TRBD1 covers 7 bases. Germline V gene lookup returns CDR1 SGHNT and CDR2 YENEEA. The CDR3 length is 14 residues. Trimming took 1 base from V and 6 from J; bases not matched to a gene: 3. CDR3 loop: CASSLGPGGNEQFF. The CDR3 region has the DNA TGTGCCAGCAGCTTAGGCCCAGGGGGCAATGAGCAGTTCTTC.

This clone was counted a few times. The chain carries TRBV27 and TRBJ2-7; D possibly corresponds to TRBD2 (5 bases). The germline V and J ends were trimmed by 5 bases and 1 base, with 9 bases remaining between them. This CDR3 contains 13 residues. Germline V gene lookup returns CDR1 MNHEY and CDR2 SMNVEV (reference sequence). The CDR3 reads CASSRGSSYEQYF. CDR3 sequence (DNA): TGTGCCAGCAGTCGCGGGTCTTCCTACGAGCAGTACTTC.

The chain recombines TRBV30 with TRBJ2-1; possibly TRBD2 for D (6 bases). The ends were cut back, 5 bases at V and 5 bases at J, with 10 bases in the middle. Germline values: CDR1 GTSNPN, CDR2 SVGIG (reference sequence). This CDR3 is built from 12 residues. The chain's CDR3 is CAWAGLNNEQFF. The CDR3 coding sequence is TGTGCCTGGGCGGGGTTAAACAATGAGCAGTTCTTC.

The chain employs TRBV10-3 and TRBJ1-2, with D maybe TRBD1 (5 bases). The CDR3 extends over 14 amino acids. V was pared by 0 bases and J by 0 bases, with 5 bases between. Germline-derived CDR1 and CDR2 are ENHRY and SYGVKD. For the CDR3, the DNA is TGTGCCATCAGTGAGTCAGGGGCTAACTATGGCTACACCTTC. Protein product: CAISESGANYGYTF.

The V call is TRBV6-5, the J call TRBJ1-1, with D possibly TRBD1 on 5 matching bases. CDR3 length: 13 amino acids. CDR1 is MNHEY, CDR2 SVGAGI, per germline. With 2 bases removed from V and 5 bases from J, the gap between germline ends came to 9 bases. CDR3 sequence: CASSYGGMTEAFF. CDR3 DNA: TGTGCCAGCAGTTACGGGGGGATGACTGAAGCTTTCTTT.

This clone was seen a single time. This chain connects TRBV19 to TRBJ2-3, with D unclear. Germline values: CDR1 LNHDA, CDR2 SQIVND (reference sequence). The length of the CDR3 is 16 residues. V lost 3 bases and J lost 0, with 13 bases in between. Here the CDR3 reads CASSMARWASTDTQYF. CDR3 coding DNA: TGTGCCAGTAGTATGGCCAGGTGGGCCAGCACAGATACGCAGTATTTT.

The chain is built from TRBV7-9 and TRBJ1-4, with D unclear. Deletions cut 2 bases from V and 8 bases from J, with 9 bases between. There are 13 residues in the CDR3. Germline CDR1 reads SEHNR; CDR2 reads FQNEAQ (reference sequence). The CDR3 DNA is TGTGCCAGCAGCTTAAAGGAGAGCGAAAAACTGTTTTTT. Translating gives CASSLKESEKLFF.

The rearrangement links TRBV9 to TRBJ2-7; 9 bases agree with TRBD1. The ends lost 1 base at V and 5 bases at J; junction bases unmatched: 7. The CDR3 contains 15 residues. CDR1 is SGDLS and CDR2 is YYNGEE in the germline V gene. The CDR3 loop reads CASSVSGTGSNEQYF. The CDR3 DNA is TGTGCCAGCAGCGTAAGTGGGACAGGGTCTAACGAGCAGTACTTC.

The rearrangement uses TRBV19 and TRBJ1-6; D may be TRBD1 (6 bases). Trimming took off 4 bases at V and 3 bases at J, with 7 bases between the two ends. This CDR3 region has 14 residues. Germline V gene lookup returns CDR1 LNHDA and CDR2 SQIVND (reference sequence). The CDR3 sequence: CASSRTVYNSPLHF. In DNA, the CDR3 is TGTGCCAGTAGTAGGACAGTCTATAATTCACCCCTCCACTTT.

V and J are TRBV5-1 and TRBJ2-7; D ambiguous. Germline V CDR1 and CDR2: SGHRS, YFSETQ. Trimming removed 1 base from V and 3 bases from J, with 5 bases in between. The CDR3 runs to 12 residues. CDR3 amino acids: CASSLTNYEQYF. CDR3 bases: TGCGCCAGCAGCTTGACTAACTACGAGCAGTACTTC.

The gene calls are TRBV29-1 and TRBJ1-1; no reliable D call. V was cut by 0 bases and J by 11 bases, with 10 bases left in between. CDR3 size: 11 residues. Germline assignment: CDR1 SQVTM and CDR2 ANQGSEA. CDR3 in amino acids: CSVEDFKLAFF. Written as DNA, the CDR3 is TGCAGCGTTGAAGACTTCAAGCTTGCTTTCTTT.

This chain connects TRBV6-1 to TRBJ2-7; 8 positions agree with TRBD1. The V and J ends lost 7 bases and 3 bases, in that order; junction bases with no gene match: 11. The CDR3 is made up of 15 amino acids. Germline-derived CDR1 and CDR2 are MNHNS and SASEGT. The CDR3 coding sequence is TGTGCCAGCAAAGAAGGACAGGGTAAGAACTACGAGCAGTACTTC. This gives the protein CASKEGQGKNYEQYF.

The chain joins TRBV6-6 to TRBJ2-1; 9 bases line up with TRBD2. Germline CDR1 MNHNY, CDR2 SVGAGI (reference sequence). The CDR3 runs to 12 residues. V lost 6 bases, J lost 6 bases, and 0 bases stayed unmatched. The CDR3 sequence is CASRTSGNEQFF. The CDR3 DNA reads TGTGCCAGCAGGACTAGCGGCAATGAGCAGTTCTTC.

The chain couples TRBV7-9 to TRBJ2-7, with a weak D call TRBD2 (7 bases). Per germline, CDR1 SEHNR and CDR2 FQNEAQ (reference sequence). The CDR3 has 15 amino acids. V was clipped by 6 bases and J by 0 bases, with 15 bases between them. As DNA, the CDR3 is TGTGCCAGCAGTCATACAGGGAGGGGCTCCTACGAGCAGTACTTC. Its protein product is CASSHTGRGSYEQYF.

The V gene is TRBV5-1, the J gene TRBJ2-4; 9 bases match TRBD1. Germline CDR1 is SGHRS and CDR2 is YFSETQ. V shed 4 bases, J shed 2 bases, and the junction held 7 bases outside the gene matches. The CDR3 is made up of 16 amino acids. The CDR3 bases are TGCGCCAGCAGCATATCGACAGGGGGGTCCAAAAACATTCAGTACTTC. Residues: CASSISTGGSKNIQYF.

The V gene is TRBV10-3, the J gene TRBJ2-7, with 7 bases lining up with TRBD1. The germline V gene encodes CDR1 ENHRY and CDR2 SYGVKD. The CDR3 is made up of 13 amino acids. V gave up 6 bases and J gave up 1 base; unmatched junction bases: 3. In DNA, the CDR3 is TGTGCCATCAGAACAGGGGAGTCCTACGAGCAGTACTTC. Its protein product is CAIRTGESYEQYF.

The genes are TRBV6-1 and TRBJ1-5; 7 nucleotides line up with TRBD1. This CDR3 has 15 residues. Germline-derived CDR1 and CDR2 are MNHNS and SASEGT. Trimming at V came to 6 bases and at J to 3 bases, leaving 8 bases not matched to a gene. The CDR3 reads CASRLVDRDNQPQHF. CDR3 nucleotides: TGTGCCAGCAGACTCGTCGACAGGGACAATCAGCCCCAGCATTTT.

The chain uses TRBV29-1 and TRBJ2-3, with 11 bases fitting TRBD1. The CDR3 extends over 14 amino acids. Germline CDR1 reads SQVTM; CDR2 reads ANQGSEA. V dropped 3 bases and J dropped 3; count of bases not matched to a gene: 2. Here the CDR3 reads CSVEGTGGTDTQYF. CDR3 in DNA: TGCAGCGTTGAGGGGACAGGGGGTACAGATACGCAGTATTTT.